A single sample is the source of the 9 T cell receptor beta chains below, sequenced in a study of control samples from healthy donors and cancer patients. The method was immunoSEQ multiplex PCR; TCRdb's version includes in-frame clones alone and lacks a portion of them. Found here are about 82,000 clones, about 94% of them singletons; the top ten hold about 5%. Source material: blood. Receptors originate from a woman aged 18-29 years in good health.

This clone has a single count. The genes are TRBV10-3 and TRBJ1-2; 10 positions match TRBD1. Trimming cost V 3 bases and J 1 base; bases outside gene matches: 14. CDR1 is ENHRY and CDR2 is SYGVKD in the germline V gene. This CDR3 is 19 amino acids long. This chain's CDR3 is CAISEITGTGDQFNYGYTF. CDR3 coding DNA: TGTGCCATCAGTGAAATTACGGGGACAGGGGACCAATTTAACTATGGCTACACCTTC.

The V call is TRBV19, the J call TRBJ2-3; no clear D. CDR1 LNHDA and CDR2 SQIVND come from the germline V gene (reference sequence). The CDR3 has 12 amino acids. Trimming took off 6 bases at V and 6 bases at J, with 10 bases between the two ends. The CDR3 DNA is TGTGCCAGTAGGTCCTGGGCGGATACGCAGTATTTT. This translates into CASRSWADTQYF.

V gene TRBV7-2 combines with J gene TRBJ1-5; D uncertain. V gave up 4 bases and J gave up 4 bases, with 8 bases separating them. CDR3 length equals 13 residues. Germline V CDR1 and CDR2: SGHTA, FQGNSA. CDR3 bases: TGTGCCAGCAGCTCCGTGGGTAATCAGCCCCAGCATTTT. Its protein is CASSSVGNQPQHF.

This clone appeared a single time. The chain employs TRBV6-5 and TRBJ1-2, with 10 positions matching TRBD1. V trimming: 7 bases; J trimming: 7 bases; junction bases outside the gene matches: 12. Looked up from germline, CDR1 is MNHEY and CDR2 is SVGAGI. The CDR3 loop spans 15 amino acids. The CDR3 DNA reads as TGTGCCAGCACCCTAGGGAGACAGGGGGCGGGTGGCTACACCTTC. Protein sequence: CASTLGRQGAGGYTF.

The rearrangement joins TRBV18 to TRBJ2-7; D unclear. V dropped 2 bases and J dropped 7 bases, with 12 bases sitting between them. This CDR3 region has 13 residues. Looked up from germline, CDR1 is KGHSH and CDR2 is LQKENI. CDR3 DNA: TGTGCCAGCTCACCAGGGGTAGGGTCTGAGCAGTACTTC. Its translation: CASSPGVGSEQYF.

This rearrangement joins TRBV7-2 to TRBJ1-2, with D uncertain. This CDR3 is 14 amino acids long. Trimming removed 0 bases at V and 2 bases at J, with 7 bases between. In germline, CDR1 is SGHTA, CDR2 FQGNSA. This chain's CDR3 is CASSLAGLNYGYTF. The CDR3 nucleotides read TGTGCCAGCAGCTTAGCAGGGTTAAACTATGGCTACACCTTC.

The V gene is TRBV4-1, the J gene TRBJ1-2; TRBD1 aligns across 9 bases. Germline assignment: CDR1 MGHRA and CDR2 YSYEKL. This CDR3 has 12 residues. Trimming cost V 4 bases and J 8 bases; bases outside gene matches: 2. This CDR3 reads CASSRTGEGYTF. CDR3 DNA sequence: TGCGCCAGCAGCCGGACAGGGGAAGGCTACACCTTC.

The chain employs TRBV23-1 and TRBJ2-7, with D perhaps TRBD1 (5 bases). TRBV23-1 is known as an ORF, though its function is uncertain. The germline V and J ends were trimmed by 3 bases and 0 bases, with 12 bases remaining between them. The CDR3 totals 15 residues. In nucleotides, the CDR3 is TGCGCCAGCAGTCATTACGCCAGGGCCTCCTACGAGCAGTACTTC. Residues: CASSHYARASYEQYF.

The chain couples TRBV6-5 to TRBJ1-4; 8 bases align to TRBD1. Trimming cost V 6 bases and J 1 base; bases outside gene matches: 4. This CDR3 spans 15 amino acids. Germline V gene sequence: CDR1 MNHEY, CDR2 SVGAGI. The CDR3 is CASRAGGLTNEKLFF. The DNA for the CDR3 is TGTGCCAGCAGAGCAGGGGGCTTAACTAATGAAAAACTGTTTTTT.